A single sample gave rise to the 27 T cell receptor beta chains below, sequenced in a study of blood T cell repertoires in COVID-19. Produced via immunoSEQ multiplex PCR; TCRdb's table is partial and in-frame only. The sample holds about 200,000 clones, 80% to 95% seen once. The material sequenced was peripheral blood. The receptors here all came from a man aged 45-60 years with acute or convalescent COVID-19.

This sequence joins TRBV19 and TRBJ2-1; possible D gene TRBD1, 6 bases. The V end was cut by 1 base, the J end by 4 bases, with 14 bases between. CDR1 is LNHDA and CDR2 is SQIVND in the germline V gene (reference sequence). This CDR3 comprises 16 residues. The CDR3 DNA reads as TGTGCCAGTAGTATAGCTTCCCGGGACACATACAATGAGCAGTTCTTC. Translated, it gives CASSIASRDTYNEQFF. The full variable domain, in which reference TRBV19 and TRBJ2-1 provide the parts outside the CDR3, is DGGITQSPKYLFRKEGQNVTLSCEQNLNHDAMYWYRQDPGQGLRLIYYSQIVNDFQKGDIAEGYSVSREKKESFPLTVTSAQKNPTAFYLCASSIASRDTYNEQFFGPGTRLTVL.

The V gene is TRBV6-1, the J gene TRBJ2-5; possible D gene TRBD1, 6 bases. The CDR3 contains 16 residues. Germline V gene lookup returns CDR1 MNHNS and CDR2 SASEGT. Trimming pared 2 bases from V and 3 bases from J, leaving 16 bases between. The CDR3 region is CASSESWFQGKETQYF. The DNA for the CDR3 is TGTGCCAGCAGTGAATCCTGGTTTCAGGGGAAAGAGACCCAGTACTTC.

The chain links TRBV27 to TRBJ1-3; a possible D gene is TRBD1 (6 bases). Germline CDR1 and CDR2: MNHEY and SMNVEV (reference sequence). V was clipped by 7 bases and J by 4 bases, with 17 bases between them. This CDR3 has 15 residues. The CDR3 region has the DNA TGTGCCAGCATGTTGTCGTGGACAGCGGGAAACACCATATATTTT. It specifies CASMLSWTAGNTIYF.

V and J are TRBV10-1 and TRBJ2-5, with 8 bases that match TRBD2. After removal of 4 bases from V and 4 bases from J, the junction contained 5 bases not matched to a gene. Germline assignment: CDR1 WNHNN and CDR2 SYGVQD (reference sequence). The CDR3 is made up of 14 amino acids. Here the CDR3 DNA reads TGCGCCAGCAGTGGAGCGGGAGTGACAGAGACCCAGTACTTC. Protein: CASSGAGVTETQYF.

The chain has TRBV2 and TRBJ2-7; TRBD1 matches at 7 bases. The trim removed 4 bases at V and 0 bases at J, leaving 3 bases unmatched. Germline CDR1 and CDR2: SNHLY and FYNNEI. The CDR3 is 14 amino acids. The CDR3 coding sequence is TGTGCCAGCAGTGTACAGGGGTTCTCCTACGAGCAGTACTTC. It is translated as CASSVQGFSYEQYF.

This clone was seen only once. The V and J genes are TRBV7-8 and TRBJ2-1, with TRBD1 matching over 9 bases. The CDR3 has 14 amino acids. After removal of 1 base from V and 9 bases from J, the junction contained 4 bases not matched to a gene. Germline CDR1 and CDR2: SGHVS and FQNEAQ. The CDR3 sequence: CASSLVGQGFEQFF. CDR3 coding DNA: TGTGCCAGCAGCTTAGTGGGACAGGGTTTTGAGCAGTTCTTC.

The J gene is TRBJ2-7, the V gene TRBV9; 7 bases align to TRBD1. CDR1 is SGDLS and CDR2 is YYNGEE in the germline V gene. The CDR3 covers 15 residues. V trimming: 3 bases; J trimming: 4 bases; junction bases outside the gene matches: 10. The CDR3 nucleotides read TGTGCCAGCAGCGCGAGGGACAGCTCGGAATACGAGCAGTACTTC. This gives the protein CASSARDSSEYEQYF.

The chain carries TRBV5-1 and TRBJ2-5, with TRBD2 identical over 9 bases. The length of the CDR3 is 15 residues. J gave up 5 bases and V 0 bases, and 5 bases lay outside the gene matches. The germline V gene has CDR1 SGHRS and CDR2 YFSETQ. CDR3 loop: CASSLGLAGEETQYF. The CDR3 nucleotides are TGCGCCAGCAGCTTGGGGTTAGCGGGAGAGGAGACCCAGTACTTC. The entire variable domain, with the rest obtained from reference TRBV5-1 and TRBJ2-5, is as follows: KAGVTQTPRYLIKTRGQQVTLSCSPISGHRSVSWYQQTPGQGLQFLFEYFSETQRNKGNFPGRFSGRQFSNSRSEMNVSTLELGDSALYLCASSLGLAGEETQYFGPGTRLLVL.

The gene calls are TRBV10-3 and TRBJ1-5, with D possibly matching TRBD1 (6 bases). From germline, CDR1 is ENHRY and CDR2 SYGVKD. The CDR3 sequence is 15 residues long. V was shortened by 4 bases and J by 0 bases, with 10 bases between the two germline ends. The CDR3, as DNA: TGTGCCATCAGTGGGACAGTAAATAGCAATCAGCCCCAGCATTTT. It yields the protein CAISGTVNSNQPQHF.

The chain joins TRBV28 to TRBJ1-2, with D tentatively TRBD1 (6 bases). The CDR3 length is 16 residues. Between the trimmed V and J ends, which lost 7 bases and 2 bases, there was a span of 20 bases. The V gene's germline CDR1 is MDHEN and CDR2 SYDVKM. CDR3 nucleotides: TGTGCCAGCAACCCAAACAGTTTACAGGGAAACTATGGCTACACCTTC. Translating it yields CASNPNSLQGNYGYTF.

The rearrangement links TRBV28 to TRBJ2-1; D not resolved. Per germline, CDR1 MDHEN and CDR2 SYDVKM. The CDR3 length is 16 residues. Trimming stripped 1 base from V and 1 base from J, with 11 bases between. CDR3 nucleotides: TGTGCCAGCAGTTTATTAAGCGCTGGGTCCTACAATGAGCAGTTCTTC. Protein: CASSLLSAGSYNEQFF.

The chain combines TRBV7-3 with TRBJ1-2, with D possibly TRBD1 on 5 matching bases. This CDR3 spans 14 amino acids. Germline V gene data show CDR1 as SGHTA and CDR2 as FQGTGA. V was cut by 5 bases and J by 6 bases, with 16 bases left in between. In DNA form, the CDR3 reads TGTGCCAGCAGCCTAAAGGGAGGGGATCATGGCTACACCTTC. As protein: CASSLKGGDHGYTF. The whole variable domain, filled in from reference TRBV7-3 and TRBJ1-2, reads GAGVSQTPSNKVTEKGKYVELRCDPISGHTALYWYRQSLGQGPEFLIYFQGTGAADDSGLPNDRFFAVRPEGSVSTLKIQRTERGDSAVYLCASSLKGGDHGYTFGSGTRLTVV.

The chain carries TRBV4-1 and TRBJ2-7; 8 positions match TRBD1. The CDR3 extends over 15 amino acids. CDR1 and CDR2 (germline): MGHRA, YSYEKL. V was pared by 4 bases and J by 2 bases, with 7 bases of the junction left unmatched. CDR3 protein: CASSPGQGTPYEQYF. As DNA, the CDR3 is TGCGCCAGCAGCCCAGGACAGGGAACCCCCTACGAGCAGTACTTC.

V gene TRBV18 combines with J gene TRBJ1-6; D may be TRBD1 (6 bases). Deletions cut 4 bases from V and 9 bases from J, with 25 bases between. The CDR3 is made up of 18 amino acids. Germline CDR1 reads KGHSH; CDR2 reads LQKENI. The CDR3 loop reads CASSRGRPLTGVISPLHF. The CDR3 DNA reads TGTGCCAGCTCACGGGGAAGGCCGCTGACAGGAGTAATTTCACCCCTCCACTTT.

The gene calls are TRBV7-2 and TRBJ2-3; 12 nucleotides align to TRBD2. The trim removed 7 bases at V and 6 bases at J, leaving 5 bases unmatched. CDR1 SGHTA and CDR2 FQGNSA come from the germline V gene. This CDR3 has 14 amino acids. The CDR3 DNA follows: TGTGCCAGCACTAGCGGGGGGGGCCTGGATACGCAGTATTTT. Translation gives CASTSGGGLDTQYF. The whole variable domain, remainder taken from reference TRBV7-2 and TRBJ2-3, is GAGVSQSPSNKVTEKGKDVELRCDPISGHTALYWYRQSLGQGLEFLIYFQGNSAPDKSGLPSDRFSAERTGGSVSTLTIQRTQQEDSAVYLCASTSGGGLDTQYFGPGTRLTVL.

The chain employs TRBV5-6 and TRBJ2-7, with 11 bases identical to TRBD2. With V trimmed by 0 bases and J by 4 bases, 6 bases remained unmatched. This CDR3 comprises 16 residues. The V gene's germline CDR1 is SGHDT and CDR2 YYEEEE. The CDR3 here is CASSLGLAGGAYEQYF. The CDR3 bases are TGTGCCAGCAGCTTGGGGCTAGCGGGAGGAGCTTACGAGCAGTACTTC. Based on the CDR3 plus reference TRBV5-6 and TRBJ2-7, the full variable domain is DAGVTQSPTHLIKTRGQQVTLRCSPKSGHDTVSWYQQALGQGPQFIFQYYEEEERQRGNFPDRFSGHQFPNYSSELNVNALLLGDSALYLCASSLGLAGGAYEQYFGPGTRLTVT.

V is TRBV28 and J is TRBJ1-2; D is possibly TRBD1 (5 bases). Germline-derived CDR1 and CDR2 are MDHEN and SYDVKM. The CDR3 contains 15 residues. Trimming shortened V by 5 bases and J by 7 bases, and 20 bases separated the two germline ends. DNA of the CDR3: TGTGCCAGCAGTCAAAAGGACAAGTTAATTCTTGGCTACACCTTC. As protein: CASSQKDKLILGYTF.

The gene calls are TRBV20-1 and TRBJ1-1; 7 bases fit TRBD1. Germline trimming cut 3 bases from V and 11 bases from J; bases unmatched to any gene: 9. This CDR3 is built from 12 residues. Germline CDR1 and CDR2: DFQATT and SNEGSKA (reference sequence). The CDR3 loop reads CSASSETGLAFF. The CDR3 DNA is TGCAGTGCTAGTTCGGAGACAGGGCTCGCTTTCTTT.

The genes are TRBV3-1 (or the pseudogene TRBV3-2) and TRBJ2-7, with D possibly being TRBD1 (6 bases). V lost 0 bases, J lost 1 base, and 10 bases lay in between. This CDR3 has 15 amino acids. Germline CDR1 reads LGHDT; CDR2 reads YNNKEL (reference sequence). Here the CDR3 reads CASSQDRGASYEQYV. As DNA, the CDR3 is TGTGCCAGCAGCCAAGACAGGGGCGCATCCTACGAGCAGTACGTC.

The chain recombines TRBV9 with TRBJ2-3; TRBD2 matches at 9 bases. Germline CDR1 is SGDLS and CDR2 is YYNGEE. The V segment lost 3 bases and the J segment 1 base; nucleotides outside the gene matches: 3. The CDR3 is made up of 15 amino acids. CDR3: CASSAQRGGTDTQYF. The CDR3 DNA follows: TGTGCCAGCAGCGCCCAGCGGGGGGGCACAGATACGCAGTATTTT. Based on the CDR3 plus reference TRBV9 and TRBJ2-3, the full variable domain is DSGVTQTPKHLITATGQRVTLRCSPRSGDLSVYWYQQSLDQGLQFLIQYYNGEERAKGNILERFSAQQFPDLHSELNLSSLELGDSALYFCASSAQRGGTDTQYFGPGTRLTVL.

The rearrangement joins TRBV7-9 to TRBJ1-1; tentatively, D is TRBD1 (6 bases). Per the germline V gene, CDR1 is SEHNR and CDR2 is FQNEAQ (reference sequence). This CDR3 spans 16 amino acids. V gave up 7 bases and J gave up 4 bases, with 22 bases separating them. This chain's CDR3 is CASTIPQGGLVTEAFF. The CDR3 DNA follows: TGTGCCAGCACCATTCCCCAAGGGGGTTTGGTCACTGAAGCTTTCTTT.

The J gene is TRBJ2-1, the V gene TRBV6-1, with D hard to call. The V gene's germline CDR1 is MNHNS and CDR2 SASEGT. This CDR3 has 13 amino acids. Between the trimmed V and J ends, which lost 3 bases and 3 bases, there was a span of 6 bases. The CDR3 bases are TGTGCCAGCAGTGAGTCCATCTACAATGAGCAGTTCTTC. Its translation is CASSESIYNEQFF.

The rearrangement uses TRBV29-1 and TRBJ2-5; weak D call: TRBD1 (6 bases). The V and J ends lost 2 bases and 4 bases respectively, with 8 bases between them. In germline, CDR1 is SQVTM, CDR2 ANQGSEA. This CDR3 region has 12 residues. CDR3 sequence: CSVEIGGETQYF. The CDR3, as DNA: TGCAGCGTTGAAATAGGGGGAGAGACCCAGTACTTC.

This CDR3 reads CASGNRVSGGYTF. The CDR3 nucleotides are TGTGCCAGCGGAAACAGGGTTTCTGGTGGCTACACCTTC. J is TRBJ1-2 and V is TRBV6-5; tentatively, D is TRBD1 (6 bases). V lost 8 bases and J lost 7, with 17 bases in between. Germline V gene sequence: CDR1 MNHEY, CDR2 SVGAGI. CDR3 length equals 13 residues.

The rearrangement links TRBV7-8 to TRBJ2-1; TRBD2 matches 10 bases. The V gene end was trimmed by 5 bases and the J gene end by 6 bases; junction bases not matched to a gene: 13. Germline CDR1 SGHVS, CDR2 FQNEAQ. The CDR3 sequence is 17 residues long. CDR3 DNA: TGTGCCAGCAGCCTAAGGACTAGCGGAAATTTACTCAATGAGCAGTTCTTC. Protein: CASSLRTSGNLLNEQFF.

V gene TRBV19 combines with J gene TRBJ2-6; a possible D gene is TRBD2 (7 bases). The germline V gene has CDR1 LNHDA and CDR2 SQIVND (reference sequence). The CDR3 is made up of 17 amino acids. Trimming stripped 8 bases from V and 1 base from J, with 18 bases between. As DNA, the CDR3 is TGTGCCAGTGGGCGAGGGGAGGGGGTTTCTGGGGCCAACGTCCTGACTTTC. This encodes CASGRGEGVSGANVLTF.

The CDR3 protein is CASSNRDRGRELFF. Here the CDR3 DNA reads TGTGCCAGTAGTAACCGGGACAGGGGGCGTGAGCTGTTTTTT. The rearrangement joins TRBV19 to TRBJ2-2, with 12 bases lining up with TRBD1. The V and J ends lost 4 bases and 11 bases, in that order; junction bases with no gene match: 5. The CDR3 has 14 amino acids. CDR1 and CDR2 from the germline V gene are LNHDA and SQIVND (reference sequence). The full variable domain, rest sourced from reference TRBV19 and TRBJ2-2, is DGGITQSPKYLFRKEGQNVTLSCEQNLNHDAMYWYRQDPGQGLRLIYYSQIVNDFQKGDIAEGYSVSREKKESFPLTVTSAQKNPTAFYLCASSNRDRGRELFFGEGSRLTVL.